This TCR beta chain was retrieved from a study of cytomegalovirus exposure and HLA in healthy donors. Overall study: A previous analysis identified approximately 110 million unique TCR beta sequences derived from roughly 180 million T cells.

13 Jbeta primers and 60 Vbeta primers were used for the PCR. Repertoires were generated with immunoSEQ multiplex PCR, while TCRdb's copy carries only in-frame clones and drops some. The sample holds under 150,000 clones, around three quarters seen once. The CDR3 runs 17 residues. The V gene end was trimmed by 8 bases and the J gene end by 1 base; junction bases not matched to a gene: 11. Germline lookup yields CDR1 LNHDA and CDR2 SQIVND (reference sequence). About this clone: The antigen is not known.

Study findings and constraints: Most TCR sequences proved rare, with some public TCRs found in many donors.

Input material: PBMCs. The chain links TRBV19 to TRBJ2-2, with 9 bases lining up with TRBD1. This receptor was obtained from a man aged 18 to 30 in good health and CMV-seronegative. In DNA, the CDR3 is TGTGCCAGTTTTACAGGGGGCGGGTTTTTGAACACCGGGGAGCTGTTTTTT. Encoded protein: CASFTGGGFLNTGELFF.